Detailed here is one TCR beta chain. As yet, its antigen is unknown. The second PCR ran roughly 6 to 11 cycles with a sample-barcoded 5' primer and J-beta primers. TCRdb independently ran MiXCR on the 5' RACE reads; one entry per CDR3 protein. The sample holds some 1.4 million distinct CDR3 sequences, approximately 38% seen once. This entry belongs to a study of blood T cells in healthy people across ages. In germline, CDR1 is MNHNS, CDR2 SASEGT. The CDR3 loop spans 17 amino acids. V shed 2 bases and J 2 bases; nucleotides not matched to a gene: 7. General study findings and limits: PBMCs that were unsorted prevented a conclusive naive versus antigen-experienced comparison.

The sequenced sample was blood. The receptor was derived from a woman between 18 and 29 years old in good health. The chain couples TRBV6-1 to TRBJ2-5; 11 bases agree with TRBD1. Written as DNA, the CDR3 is TGTGCCAGCAGTGAACCAGGGACAGGGGGAGGGCAAGAGACCCAGTACTTC. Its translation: CASSEPGTGGGQETQYF.